This T cell receptor (beta chain) is drawn from a study of blood T cell repertoires in COVID-19 (TCRdb year 2020). About the investigation overall: Collaborator samples came from the United States, Italy and Spain and covered acute and convalescent phases of COVID-19. The samples were drawn from two sources: the first 160 participants of the ongoing ImmuneRACE study, and 950 to 1,500 subjects contributed by 6 global collaborators. A freely available public database, intended as a resource for researchers studying the immune response to SARS-CoV-2, is where the repertoires were released. HLA class I and class II types, where available, came from metadata supplied by the sample provider rather than from assay-based typing. Deeply sampled blood TCRbeta repertoires from subjects exposed to, actively infected with, or recovered from COVID-19 were included in the dataset. The material from the prospective study consisted of cDNA or gDNA derived from T cells, B-cell-depleted T cells, or PBMCs. Sample metadata almost always included a de-identified subject ID, COVID-19 status, age in years and sex. Here is what the overall study found, with its caveats: Clinical and demographic metadata were provided uncurated, with the amount varying by source and participant.

TCRbeta CDR3 regions were amplified from genomic DNA using the immunoSEQ Assay, a bias-controlled multiplex PCR. Under the source paper's analysis protocol: The number of nucleated cells in each sample was estimated from the amplification of reference gene primers within the assay. To quantify the absolute abundance of each unique TCRbeta CDR3 rearrangement, sequence reads were collapsed and filtered. For each sample, productive Simpson clonality was calculated as the square root of Simpson's diversity index over productive rearrangements. The table was pulled from immuneACCESS by TCRdb, which kept in-frame rearrangements only. Such tables lose some clones; where checked, under half of the loss comes from unresolved V genes, and the rest has no known cause. V, J and clone size were drawn from that table, and D and trimming were deduced from the DNA. This sample is represented by 280,000 or so clones; 85% of them were singletons. The ten largest make up 2% to 3% of the sample.

V loses 11 bases of germline sequence and J loses 5 bases, and the interval between the two ends is 18 bases. According to the germline V gene (reference sequence), CDR1 reads SEHNR and CDR2 reads FQNEAQ. The CDR3 runs 13 residues from the cysteine to the phenylalanine. The kept DNA is CDR3 alone, 39 bases in frame from the first base. Details on this clone: Its antigen is still unknown. Per-nucleotide qualities are absent, and no much larger clonotype sits a single base away.

Participants in the prospective study were aged roughly 18 to 95 years, lived in about two dozen United States geographic areas, and enrolled through a virtual design. To assign participants to cohorts, the prospective study relied on clinical history that participants themselves reported in a screening survey and a study questionnaire. ImmuneRACE Cohort 3 recovered participants were defined by two consecutive negative NP/OP PCR tests, healthcare professional clearance, or symptom resolution. In the prospective study, whole blood, serum and a nasopharyngeal or oropharyngeal swab were collected from each participant by mobile phlebotomists. Over an approximately two-month period, participants in the prospective study had the option of providing additional blood draws and questionnaires. Before DNA extraction, blood samples from the prospective study were shipped at room temperature or frozen.

The TCR was taken from a woman in her fifties or sixties who had recovered from COVID-19. Recombination linked TRBV7-9 to TRBJ2-5, and possibly TRBD2, on 5 matching bases. The sequenced material came from PBMCs or T cells enriched from blood (not recorded which). The sequenced DNA is TGTGCCGAAAGTGACGGGGATCGGGAGACCCAGTACTTC. Translation gives CAESDGDRETQYF.